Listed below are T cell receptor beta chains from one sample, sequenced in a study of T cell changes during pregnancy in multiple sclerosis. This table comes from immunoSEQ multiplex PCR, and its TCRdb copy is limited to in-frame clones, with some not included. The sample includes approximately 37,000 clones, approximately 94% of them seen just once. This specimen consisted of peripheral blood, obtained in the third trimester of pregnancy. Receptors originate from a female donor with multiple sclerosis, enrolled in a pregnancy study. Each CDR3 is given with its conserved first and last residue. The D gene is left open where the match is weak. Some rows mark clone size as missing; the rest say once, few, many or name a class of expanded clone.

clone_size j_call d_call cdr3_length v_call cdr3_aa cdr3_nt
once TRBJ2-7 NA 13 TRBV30 CAWSFGSKHEQYF TGTGCCTGGAGTTTCGGGAGCAAACACGAGCAGTACTTC
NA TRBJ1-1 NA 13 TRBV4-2 CASSQAWDGGAFF TGTGCCAGCAGCCAAGCCTGGGACGGGGGAGCTTTCTTT
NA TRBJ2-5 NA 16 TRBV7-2 CASSLVGGLYQETQYF TGTGCCAGCAGCCTAGTTGGCGGTCTGTACCAAGAGACCCAGTACTTC
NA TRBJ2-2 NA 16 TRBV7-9 CASLQSGATNTGELFF TGTGCCAGCTTGCAATCGGGAGCGACGAACACCGGGGAGCTGTTTTTT
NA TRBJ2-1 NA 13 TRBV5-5 CASSLDGYNEQFF TGTGCCAGCAGCTTGGACGGCTACAATGAGCAGTTCTTC
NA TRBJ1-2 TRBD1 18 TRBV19 CASSIGGGTVPLNYGYTF TGTGCCAGTAGTATAGGAGGCGGGACAGTCCCTCTTAACTATGGCTACACCTTC
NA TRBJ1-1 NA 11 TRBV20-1 CSARPQVTAFF TGCAGTGCTAGACCTCAGGTCACAGCTTTCTTT
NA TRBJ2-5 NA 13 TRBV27 CASSPPAGKTQYF TGTGCCAGCAGTCCCCCGGCAGGGAAGACCCAGTACTTC
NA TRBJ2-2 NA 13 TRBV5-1 CASSTANTGELFF TGCGCCAGCTCTACAGCGAACACCGGGGAGCTGTTTTTT
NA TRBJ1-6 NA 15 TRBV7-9 CASSLGGVEHSPLHF TGTGCCAGCAGCTTAGGAGGAGTAGAGCATTCACCCCTCCACTTT
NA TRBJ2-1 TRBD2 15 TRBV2 CASSLGTSDIHEQFF TGTGCCAGCAGCCTCGGGACTAGTGATATACATGAGCAGTTCTTC
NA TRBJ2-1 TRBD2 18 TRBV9 CASSVASLRERSYNEQFF TGTGCCAGCAGCGTAGCGTCGTTGCGGGAGCGGTCTTACAATGAGCAGTTCTTC
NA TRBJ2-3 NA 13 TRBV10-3 CAISNIKTDTQYF TGTGCCATCTCCAACATTAAGACAGATACGCAGTATTTT
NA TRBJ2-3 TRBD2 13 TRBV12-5 CASGSRLAGTQYF TGTGCTAGTGGGTCAAGACTAGCAGGTACGCAGTATTTT
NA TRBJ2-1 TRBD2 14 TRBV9 CASSAGDIHNEQFF TGTGCCAGCTCTGCGGGAGATATCCACAATGAGCAGTTCTTC
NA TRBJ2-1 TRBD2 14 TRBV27 CASSLSGSGNEQFF TGTGCCAGCAGTTTGAGCGGGAGTGGCAATGAGCAGTTCTTC
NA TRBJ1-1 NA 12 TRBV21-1 CASRGVDTEAFF TGTGCCAGCAGAGGGGTTGACACTGAAGCTTTCTTT
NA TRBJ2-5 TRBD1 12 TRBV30 CAAGQGSETQYF TGTGCCGCCGGACAGGGATCAGAGACCCAGTACTTC
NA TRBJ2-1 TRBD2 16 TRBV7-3 CASSPNSGGGYNEQFF TGTGCCAGCAGCCCGAATAGCGGGGGGGGGTACAATGAGCAGTTCTTC
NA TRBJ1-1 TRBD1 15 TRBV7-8 CASSPRDRQNTEAFF TGTGCCAGCAGCCCCAGGGACAGGCAGAACACTGAAGCTTTCTTT
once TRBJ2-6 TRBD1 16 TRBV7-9 CASKIPTGPGANVLTF TGTGCCAGCAAGATCCCGACAGGGCCTGGGGCCAACGTCCTGACTTTC
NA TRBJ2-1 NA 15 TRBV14 CASSPRERRRNEQFF TGTGCCAGCAGCCCGCGGGAAAGGCGGCGGAATGAGCAGTTCTTC
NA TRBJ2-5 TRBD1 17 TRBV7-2 CASSLGYGDRGRETQYF TGTGCCAGCAGCTTGGGGTACGGGGACAGGGGGAGAGAGACCCAGTACTTC
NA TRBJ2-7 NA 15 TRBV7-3 CASSLRGSGSYEQYF TGTGCCAGCAGCTTAAGGGGTAGCGGATCCTACGAGCAGTACTTC
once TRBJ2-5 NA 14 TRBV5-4 CASSLGGIAETQYF TGTGCCAGCAGCTTGGGAGGAATAGCAGAGACCCAGTACTTC
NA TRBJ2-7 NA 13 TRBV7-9 CASSLGQPYEQYF TGTGCCAGCAGCTTAGGACAGCCCTACGAGCAGTACTTC
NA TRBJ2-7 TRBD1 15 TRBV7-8 CASSLVAGGFEKQYF TGTGCCAGCAGCTTAGTGGCAGGGGGCTTTGAGAAGCAGTACTTC
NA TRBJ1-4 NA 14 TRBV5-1 CASSLETTGEKLFF TGCGCCAGCAGCTTGGAAACTACGGGTGAAAAACTGTTTTTT
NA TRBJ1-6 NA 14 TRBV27 CASSPTAYNSPLHF TGTGCCAGCAGCCCGACAGCGTATAATTCACCCCTCCACTTT
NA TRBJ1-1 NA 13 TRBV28 CASSQGKNTEAFF TGTGCCAGCAGTCAGGGGAAGAACACTGAAGCTTTCTTT
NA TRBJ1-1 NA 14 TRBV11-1 CASSLAGMNTEAFF TGTGCCAGCAGCCTGGCAGGCATGAACACTGAAGCTTTCTTT
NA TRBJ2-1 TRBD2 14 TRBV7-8 CASSEMTSGNEQFF TGTGCCAGCAGCGAGATGACTAGCGGCAATGAGCAGTTCTTC
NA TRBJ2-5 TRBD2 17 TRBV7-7 CASSLAARGGYQETQYF TGTGCTAGCAGCTTAGCGGCACGGGGGGGCTACCAAGAGACCCAGTACTTC
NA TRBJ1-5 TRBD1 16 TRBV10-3 CAISEGTGISNQPQHF TGTGCCATCAGTGAGGGGACAGGGATTAGCAATCAGCCCCAGCATTTT
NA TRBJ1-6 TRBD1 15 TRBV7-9 CASSSGDRINSPLHF TGTGCCAGCAGCTCGGGGGACAGGATAAATTCACCCCTCCACTTT
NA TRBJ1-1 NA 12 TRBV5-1 CASSLVGGKAFF TGCGCCAGCAGCTTGGTAGGGGGTAAAGCTTTCTTT
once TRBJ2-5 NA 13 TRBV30 CAWSTRSKETQYF TGTGCCTGGAGTACACGATCCAAAGAGACCCAGTACTTC
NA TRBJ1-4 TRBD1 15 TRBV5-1 CASSERPGQHEKLFF TGCGCCAGCAGCGAACGCCCGGGACAGCATGAAAAACTGTTTTTT
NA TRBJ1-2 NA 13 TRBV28 CASRTSANYGYTF TGTGCCAGCAGAACTTCGGCTAACTATGGCTACACCTTC
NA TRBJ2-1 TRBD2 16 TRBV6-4 CASSDWAGVRVNEQFF TGTGCCAGCAGTGACTGGGCGGGAGTTCGGGTCAATGAGCAGTTCTTC
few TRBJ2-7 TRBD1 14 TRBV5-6 CASSGTGSLYEQYF TGTGCCAGCAGTGGGACAGGCTCGCTCTACGAGCAGTACTTC
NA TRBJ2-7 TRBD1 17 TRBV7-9 CASEDPETGQDYYEQYF TGTGCCAGCGAGGATCCTGAGACGGGACAGGATTACTACGAGCAGTACTTC
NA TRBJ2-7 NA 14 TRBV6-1 CASYHQTGSYEQYF TGTGCCAGCTATCACCAAACAGGGTCCTACGAGCAGTACTTC
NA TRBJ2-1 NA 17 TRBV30 CAWSAPSGAANHNEQFF TGTGCCTGGAGTGCCCCCTCGGGAGCGGCTAATCACAATGAGCAGTTCTTC
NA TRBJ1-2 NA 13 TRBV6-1 CASSESRLYGYTF TGTGCCAGCAGTGAAAGCAGGCTCTATGGCTACACCTTC
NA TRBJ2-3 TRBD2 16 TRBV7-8 CASSRSGGPGTDTQYF TGTGCCAGCAGCAGATCGGGGGGGCCTGGGACAGATACGCAGTATTTT
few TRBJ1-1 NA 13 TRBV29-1 CSGITGVNTEAFF TGCAGCGGAATAACAGGAGTGAACACTGAAGCTTTCTTT
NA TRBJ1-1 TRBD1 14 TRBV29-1 CSSRGTGFGAEAFF TGCAGCTCCAGAGGGACAGGGTTTGGCGCTGAAGCTTTCTTT
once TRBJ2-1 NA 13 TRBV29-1 CSVGRSALDEQFF TGCAGCGTTGGGAGGTCGGCCCTCGATGAGCAGTTCTTC
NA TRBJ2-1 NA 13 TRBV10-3 CAIREGGLGEQFF TGTGCCATCAGGGAAGGAGGGTTGGGTGAGCAGTTCTTC
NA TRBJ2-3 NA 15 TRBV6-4 CASSDSGEGADTQYF TGTGCCAGCAGTGACTCCGGGGAGGGGGCAGATACGCAGTATTTT
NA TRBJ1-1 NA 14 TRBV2 CASSEALRGTEAFF TGTGCCAGCAGTGAAGCGCTTCGGGGCACTGAAGCTTTCTTT